This T cell receptor (beta chain) stems from a study of glioma-infiltrating T cells. Study-level findings and limits: CDR3 overlap between tissue and blood was very small.

The iRepertoire nested amplicon-rescue multiplex PCR amplified TCR alpha and beta CDR3s from RNA. For one-step reverse transcription and amplification, about 90-400 ng of tissue mRNA or PBMC total RNA was used. Each CDR3 protein is one row after TCRdb ran MiXCR on the multiplex PCR reads. Among 100,000 to 150,000 distinct CDR3 sequences listed, roughly 20% were seen once. Germline V gene data show CDR1 as SQVTM and CDR2 as ANQGSEA. This CDR3 is 13 amino acids long. J gave up 4 bases and V 7 bases, and 6 bases lay outside the gene matches. Concerning this clonotype: Its antigen is unidentified. In this CDR3 the conserved last residue, phenylalanine or tryptophan, is missing, so a read error is likely.

The chain joins TRBV29-1 to TRBJ2-5, with TRBD1 matching 10 bases. The sample was glioma tissue, nonneoplastic brain tissue, or PBMCs (not recorded which). This clonotype was sampled from a human donor with low-grade glioma or glioblastoma, undergoing nonglioma brain surgery, or in good health (not recorded which). As DNA, the CDR3 is TGCAGCGGACAGGGGGCAGGAGGAGAGACCCAGTACCTC. It is translated as CSGQGAGGETQYL.